These T cell receptor beta chains were read from a single sample in a study of blood T cells in healthy people across ages. From the 5' RACE reads, TCRdb called clonotypes with MiXCR, one entry per CDR3 protein. The sample includes hundreds of thousands of distinct CDR3 sequences, approximately 48% of them seen just once. The sequencing sample was made of blood. Receptors originate from a man aged 55 to 70 in good health. Both conserved end residues are part of each CDR3. D genes are given only for firm matches. Size is omitted from some rows. Given values are once, few, many or a class for expanded clones.

d_call	v_call	clone_size	j_call	cdr3_aa	cdr3_nt
-	TRBV4-3	-	TRBJ1-6	CASSQVAGGVPLHF	TGCGCCAGCAGCCAAGTAGCCGGGGGTGTACCCCTCCACTTT
TRBD1	TRBV9	-	TRBJ2-6	CASSRQGFGANVLTF	TGTGCCAGCAGTAGACAGGGTTTTGGGGCCAACGTCCTGACTTTC
-	TRBV4-3	many	TRBJ2-3	CASSQALSDTQYF	TGCGCCAGCAGCCAAGCCCTGTCCGATACGCAGTATTTT
-	TRBV7-9	-	TRBJ1-1	CASSKDGAANTEAFF	TGTGCCAGCAGCAAGGACGGGGCGGCGAACACTGAAGCTTTCTTT
TRBD1	TRBV5-1	-	TRBJ2-7	CASHSGTASYEQYF	TGCGCCAGTCACTCCGGGACAGCCTCCTACGAGCAGTACTTC
-	TRBV29-1	-	TRBJ1-1	CSVLDRRMNTEAFF	TGCAGCGTCTTAGACCGACGAATGAACACTGAAGCTTTCTTT
TRBD1	TRBV30	once	TRBJ1-2	CAWSTGGGYGYTF	TGTGCCTGGAGTACAGGGGGCGGCTATGGCTACACCTTC
-	TRBV5-1	-	TRBJ2-1	CASSTGFNNEQFF	TGCGCCAGCAGCACTGGGTTTAACAATGAGCAGTTCTTC
-	TRBV18	-	TRBJ2-5	CASSPVYDSPATAQYF	TGTGCCAGCTCACCGGTTTATGACAGCCCCGCAACGGCCCAGTACTTC
-	TRBV25-1	-	TRBJ2-1	CASSAGTGLRSKQFF	TGTGCCAGCAGTGCCGGAACAGGACTGCGGTCGAAGCAGTTCTTC
TRBD2	TRBV13	-	TRBJ2-3	CASSLSALAGEGSSTDTQYF	TGTGCCAGCAGCTTATCCGCGCTAGCGGGAGAAGGGAGTAGCACAGATACGCAGTATTTT
TRBD2	TRBV7-2	few	TRBJ2-7	CASSSLAGLYEQYF	TGTGCCAGCAGCTCCCTAGCGGGGCTTTACGAGCAGTACTTC
TRBD1	TRBV7-9	-	TRBJ2-1	CASSDRDRTYNEQFF	TGTGCCAGCAGCGACCGGGACAGGACCTACAATGAGCAGTTCTTC
-	TRBV12-3/TRBV12-4	-	TRBJ2-7	CASSTRGGASGNHEQYF	TGTGCCAGCAGTACCCGGGGTGGGGCCTCCGGGAACCACGAGCAGTACTTC
-	TRBV9	-	TRBJ2-5	CASSVEFGVQGRETQYF	TGTGCCAGCAGCGTAGAGTTCGGGGTCCAAGGTCGAGAGACCCAGTACTTC
-	TRBV6-2/TRBV6-3	-	TRBJ2-7	CASSSLQGLNYEQYF	TGTGCCAGCAGTTCCCTCCAAGGATTAAACTACGAGCAGTACTTC
TRBD2	TRBV6-1	few	TRBJ2-1	CASSEYGGSSYNEQFF	TGTGCCAGCAGTGAATACGGCGGGAGCTCCTACAATGAGCAGTTCTTC
TRBD2	TRBV6-6	few	TRBJ2-3	CASMGLANTDTQYF	TGTGCCAGCATGGGACTAGCGAACACAGATACGCAGTATTTT
-	TRBV9	-	TRBJ2-1	CASSVDLVGGPYNEQFF	TGTGCCAGCAGCGTAGATCTTGTGGGGGGCCCCTACAATGAGCAGTTCTTC
TRBD2	TRBV12-3/TRBV12-4	-	TRBJ2-2	CASSYSGGKPLNTGELFF	TGTGCCAGCAGTTACTCGGGAGGAAAGCCCCTTAACACCGGGGAGCTGTTTTTT
TRBD1	TRBV5-1	-	TRBJ2-5	CASSSGTGGAETQYF	TGCGCCAGCAGCTCCGGGACAGGGGGCGCAGAGACCCAGTACTTC
TRBD1	TRBV5-1	-	TRBJ2-5	CASSFPDRDQETQYF	TGCGCCAGCAGCTTCCCAGACAGGGACCAAGAGACCCAGTACTTC
-	TRBV6-6	-	TRBJ2-2	CASSPGKLATNTGELFF	TGTGCCAGCAGTCCGGGCAAGTTAGCGACGAACACCGGGGAGCTGTTTTTT
-	TRBV25-1	-	TRBJ2-7	CAVAGTGPYEQYF	TGTGCCGTGGCCGGGACCGGACCCTACGAGCAGTACTTC
TRBD2	TRBV2	-	TRBJ2-3	CASSPSWAGGLTDTQYF	TGTGCCAGCAGTCCCAGCTGGGCGGGGGGCCTGACAGATACGCAGTATTTT
-	TRBV20-1	-	TRBJ2-3	CSAKHPGETTDTQYF	TGCAGTGCTAAACATCCCGGGGAGACCACAGATACGCAGTATTTT
-	TRBV28	-	TRBJ2-5	CASSLLSMETLYF	TGTGCCAGCAGTTTATTAAGCATGGAGACCCTGTACTTC
-	TRBV7-2	-	TRBJ1-3	CASSLVQNSGNTIYF	TGTGCCAGCAGCTTAGTACAGAACTCTGGAAACACCATATATTTT
TRBD2	TRBV27	-	TRBJ2-3	CASSWEGTDTQYF	TGTGCCAGCAGTTGGGAGGGGACAGATACGCAGTATTTT
-	TRBV20-1	-	TRBJ2-3	CSAPPGDPRSTDTQYF	TGCAGTGCTCCCCCCGGGGATCCGCGGAGCACAGATACGCAGTATTTT
TRBD1	TRBV12-3/TRBV12-4	-	TRBJ1-1	CASSRAGGMNTEAFF	TGTGCCAGCAGCAGGGCAGGGGGGATGAACACTGAAGCTTTCTTT
-	TRBV4-2	-	TRBJ2-1	CASSQDWDPRNEQFF	TGTGCCAGCAGCCAAGATTGGGACCCGCGGAATGAGCAGTTCTTC
-	TRBV29-1	few	TRBJ1-5	CSVDGPMFSRSNQPQHF	TGCAGCGTCGACGGACCGATGTTTAGCCGGAGCAATCAGCCCCAGCATTTT
TRBD2	TRBV7-2	-	TRBJ2-3	CASSLVSAGASSTDTQYF	TGTGCCAGCAGCTTAGTCTCAGCGGGGGCCTCTAGCACAGATACGCAGTATTTT
TRBD2	TRBV7-9	-	TRBJ2-1	CASSSLGLAGGDEQFF	TGTGCCAGCAGCTCCCTCGGACTAGCGGGGGGGGATGAGCAGTTCTTC
TRBD1	TRBV24-1	-	TRBJ1-2	CATSDPGQGYYGYTF	TGTGCCACCAGTGACCCCGGACAGGGGTACTATGGCTACACCTTC
TRBD1	TRBV7-2	-	TRBJ1-4	CASSLRGLTNEKLFF	TGTGCCAGCAGCTTGAGGGGGCTGACTAATGAAAAACTGTTTTTT
-	TRBV6-1	few	TRBJ2-4	CASSAYKRQAAKNIQYF	TGTGCCAGCAGTGCATATAAAAGACAAGCAGCCAAAAACATTCAGTACTTC
TRBD2	TRBV15	-	TRBJ2-5	CATSSPGTNQETQYF	TGTGCCACCAGCAGTCCCGGGACTAACCAAGAGACCCAGTACTTC
-	TRBV20-1	-	TRBJ2-5	CGASSSGVFQETQYF	TGCGGTGCTAGCAGTTCGGGGGTGTTCCAAGAGACCCAGTACTTC
TRBD2	TRBV2	-	TRBJ2-5	CASKRGEETQYF	TGTGCCAGCAAACGGGGGGAAGAGACCCAGTACTTC
TRBD1	TRBV5-1	-	TRBJ2-7	CASGFETGFYEQYF	TGCGCCAGCGGCTTCGAGACAGGGTTCTACGAGCAGTACTTC
TRBD1	TRBV12-3/TRBV12-4	-	TRBJ2-1	CASRRQGYEQFF	TGTGCCAGCAGACGACAGGGGTATGAGCAGTTCTTC
-	TRBV7-2	-	TRBJ2-1	CASSLALALNEQFF	TGTGCCAGCAGCTTAGCCCTAGCCCTCAATGAGCAGTTCTTC
-	TRBV28	-	TRBJ1-2	CASSSPGGPYGYTF	TGTGCCAGCAGCTCCCCTGGGGGGCCCTATGGCTACACCTTC
TRBD2	TRBV27	-	TRBJ2-1	CASSLGGVDNEQFF	TGTGCCAGCAGCCTTGGGGGGGTGGACAATGAGCAGTTCTTC
-	TRBV6-2/TRBV6-3	-	TRBJ2-5	CASSYSGSDLETQYF	TGTGCCAGCAGTTACTCAGGGTCGGATTTGGAGACCCAGTACTTC
TRBD2	TRBV6-6	-	TRBJ2-7	CASSYRLAASYEQYF	TGTGCCAGCAGTTATAGGCTAGCGGCCTCCTACGAGCAGTACTTC
-	TRBV7-2	-	TRBJ2-5	CASSLMGVGQETQYF	TGTGCCAGCAGCTTAATGGGAGTGGGCCAAGAGACCCAGTACTTC
TRBD2	TRBV7-3	-	TRBJ2-7	CASSAGLAGHDEQYF	TGTGCCAGTAGCGCAGGACTAGCGGGGCACGATGAGCAGTACTTC
TRBD1	TRBV6-2/TRBV6-3	many	TRBJ2-5	CASSYFGQGVQETQYF	TGTGCCAGCAGTTACTTCGGACAGGGTGTTCAAGAGACCCAGTACTTC
-	TRBV7-9	few	TRBJ1-2	CASSFDLTANYGYTF	TGTGCCAGCAGCTTCGACCTGACAGCTAACTATGGTTACACCTTC
-	TRBV4-3	-	TRBJ2-6	CASSQDVNSGANVLTF	TGCGCCAGCAGCCAAGATGTAAACTCTGGGGCCAACGTCCTGACTTTC